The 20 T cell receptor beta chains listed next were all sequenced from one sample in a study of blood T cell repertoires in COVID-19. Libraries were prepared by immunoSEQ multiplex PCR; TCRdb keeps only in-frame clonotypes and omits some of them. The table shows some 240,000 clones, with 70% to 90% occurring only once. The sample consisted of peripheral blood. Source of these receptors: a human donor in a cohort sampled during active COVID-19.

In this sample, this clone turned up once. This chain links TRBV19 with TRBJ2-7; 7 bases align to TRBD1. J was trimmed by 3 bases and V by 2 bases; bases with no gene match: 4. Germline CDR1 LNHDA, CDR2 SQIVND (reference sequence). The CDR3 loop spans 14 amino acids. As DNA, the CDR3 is TGTGCCAGTAGTATAACAGGGGTCCTCTACGAGCAGTACTTC. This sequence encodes CASSITGVLYEQYF. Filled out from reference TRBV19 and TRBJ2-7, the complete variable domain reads DGGITQSPKYLFRKEGQNVTLSCEQNLNHDAMYWYRQDPGQGLRLIYYSQIVNDFQKGDIAEGYSVSREKKESFPLTVTSAQKNPTAFYLCASSITGVLYEQYFGPGTRLTVT.

CDR3 sequence reads: CASSMPGNYEQYF. The CDR3, as DNA: TGTGCCAGTAGTATGCCGGGGAACTACGAGCAGTACTTC. The V gene is TRBV19, the J gene TRBJ2-7; a possible D gene is TRBD2 (5 bases). The V end lost 3 bases, the J end lost 3 bases, and 9 bases lay between the germline ends. Germline CDR1 is LNHDA and CDR2 is SQIVND (reference sequence). The CDR3 sequence is 13 residues long.

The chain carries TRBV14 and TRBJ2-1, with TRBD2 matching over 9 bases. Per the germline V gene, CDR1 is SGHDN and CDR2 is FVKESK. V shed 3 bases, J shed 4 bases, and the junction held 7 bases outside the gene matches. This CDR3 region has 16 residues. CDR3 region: CASSHAGLAPYNEQFF. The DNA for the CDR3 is TGTGCCAGCAGCCATGCTGGACTAGCGCCTTACAATGAGCAGTTCTTC.

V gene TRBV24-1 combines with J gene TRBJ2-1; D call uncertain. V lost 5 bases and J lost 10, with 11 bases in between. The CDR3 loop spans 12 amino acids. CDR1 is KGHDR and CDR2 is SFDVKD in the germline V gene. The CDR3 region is CATSAGLDEQFF. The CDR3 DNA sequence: TGTGCCACCAGTGCGGGTCTAGACGAGCAGTTCTTC.

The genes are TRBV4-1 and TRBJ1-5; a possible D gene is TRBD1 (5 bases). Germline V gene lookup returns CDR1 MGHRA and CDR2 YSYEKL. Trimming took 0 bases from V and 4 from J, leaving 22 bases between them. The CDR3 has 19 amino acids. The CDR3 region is CASSQEMQGASSRNQPQHF. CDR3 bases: TGCGCCAGCAGCCAAGAGATGCAGGGTGCTAGTTCGAGGAATCAGCCCCAGCATTTT.

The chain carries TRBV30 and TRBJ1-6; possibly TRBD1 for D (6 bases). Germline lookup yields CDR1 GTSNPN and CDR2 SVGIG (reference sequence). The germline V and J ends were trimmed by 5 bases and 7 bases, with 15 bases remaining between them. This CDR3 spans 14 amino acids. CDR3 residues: CAWWPGQWNSPLHF. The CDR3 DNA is TGTGCCTGGTGGCCGGGACAATGGAATTCACCCCTCCACTTT.

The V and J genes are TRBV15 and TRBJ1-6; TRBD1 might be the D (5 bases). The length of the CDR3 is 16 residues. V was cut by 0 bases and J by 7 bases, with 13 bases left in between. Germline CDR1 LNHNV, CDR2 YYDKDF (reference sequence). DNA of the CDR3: TGTGCCACCAGCAGAGATCTAGGACGGGGGAATTCACCCCTCCACTTT. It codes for CATSRDLGRGNSPLHF.

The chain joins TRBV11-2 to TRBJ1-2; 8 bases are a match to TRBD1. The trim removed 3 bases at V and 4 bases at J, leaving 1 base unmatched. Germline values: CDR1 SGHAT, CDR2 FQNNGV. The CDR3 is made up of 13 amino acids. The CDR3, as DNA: TGTGCCAGCAGCTTCGGACAGGGCTATGGCTACACCTTC. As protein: CASSFGQGYGYTF. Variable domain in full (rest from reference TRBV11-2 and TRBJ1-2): EAGVAQSPRYKIIEKRQSVAFWCNPISGHATLYWYQQILGQGPKLLIQFQNNGVVDDSQLPKDRFSAERLKGVDSTLKIQPAKLEDSAVYLCASSFGQGYGYTFGSGTRLTVV.

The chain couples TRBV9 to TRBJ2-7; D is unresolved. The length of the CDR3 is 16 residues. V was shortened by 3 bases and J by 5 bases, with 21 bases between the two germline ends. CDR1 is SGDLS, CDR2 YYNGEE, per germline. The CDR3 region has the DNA TGTGCCAGCAGCGATGTCCAAGGATCGAGGTCCGACGAGCAGTACTTC. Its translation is CASSDVQGSRSDEQYF.

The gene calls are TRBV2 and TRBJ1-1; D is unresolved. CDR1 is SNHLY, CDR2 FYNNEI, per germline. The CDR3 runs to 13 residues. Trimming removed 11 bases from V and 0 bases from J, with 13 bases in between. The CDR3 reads CASRTVLNTEAFF. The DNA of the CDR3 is TGTGCCTCCCGCACGGTATTGAACACTGAAGCTTTCTTT.

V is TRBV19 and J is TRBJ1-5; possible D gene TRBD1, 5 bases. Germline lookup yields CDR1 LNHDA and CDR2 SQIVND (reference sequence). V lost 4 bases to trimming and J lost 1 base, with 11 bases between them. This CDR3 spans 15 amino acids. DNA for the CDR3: TGTGCCAGTAGTACCCGGGGGACGAGCAATCAGCCCCAGCATTTT. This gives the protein CASSTRGTSNQPQHF.

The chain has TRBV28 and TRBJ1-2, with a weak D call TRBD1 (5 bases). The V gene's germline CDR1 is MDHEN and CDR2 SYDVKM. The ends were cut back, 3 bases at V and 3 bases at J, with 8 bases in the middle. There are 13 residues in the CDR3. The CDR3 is CASSFGGDYGYTF. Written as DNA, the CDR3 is TGTGCCAGCAGTTTCGGGGGGGACTATGGCTACACCTTC.

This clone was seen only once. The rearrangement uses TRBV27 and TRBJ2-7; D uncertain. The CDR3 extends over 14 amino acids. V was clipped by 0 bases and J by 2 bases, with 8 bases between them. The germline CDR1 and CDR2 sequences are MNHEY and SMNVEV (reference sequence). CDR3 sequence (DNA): TGTGCCAGCAGTTTATCGAACAGACCCTACGAGCAGTACTTC. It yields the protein CASSLSNRPYEQYF.

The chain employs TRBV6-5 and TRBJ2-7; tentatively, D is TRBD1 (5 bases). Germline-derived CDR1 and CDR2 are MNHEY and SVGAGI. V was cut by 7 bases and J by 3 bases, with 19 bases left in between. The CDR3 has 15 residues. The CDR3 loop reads CASTRATPGIYEQYF. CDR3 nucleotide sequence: TGTGCCAGCACCAGGGCAACCCCAGGGATCTACGAGCAGTACTTC.

CDR3 loop: CASSRAGEQFF. Here the CDR3 DNA reads TGTGCCAGCAGTCGGGCGGGTGAGCAGTTCTTC. V and J are TRBV6-2 or TRBV6-3 and TRBJ2-1, with a weak D call TRBD2 (5 bases). V was shortened by 5 bases and J by 9 bases, with 8 bases between the two germline ends. Germline-derived CDR1 and CDR2 are MNHEY and SVGEGT. CDR3 length: 11 residues.

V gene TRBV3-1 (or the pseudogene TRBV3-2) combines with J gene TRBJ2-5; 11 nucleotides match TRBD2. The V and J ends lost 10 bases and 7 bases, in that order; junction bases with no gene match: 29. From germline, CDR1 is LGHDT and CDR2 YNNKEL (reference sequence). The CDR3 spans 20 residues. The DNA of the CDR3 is TGTGCCACCATCCTTACGCCAGGCGCATCCGGGACTAGCGGTTGGGGGACCCAGTACTTC. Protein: CATILTPGASGTSGWGTQYF.

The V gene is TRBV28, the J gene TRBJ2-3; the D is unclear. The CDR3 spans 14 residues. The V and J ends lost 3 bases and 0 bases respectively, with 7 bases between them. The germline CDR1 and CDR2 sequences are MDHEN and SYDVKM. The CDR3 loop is CASSFSGSTDTQYF. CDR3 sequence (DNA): TGTGCCAGCAGTTTCTCCGGGAGCACAGATACGCAGTATTTT.

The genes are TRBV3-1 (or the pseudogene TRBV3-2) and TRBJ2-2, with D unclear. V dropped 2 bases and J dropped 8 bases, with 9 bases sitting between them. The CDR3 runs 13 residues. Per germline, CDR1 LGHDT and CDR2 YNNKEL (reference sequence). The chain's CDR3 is CASSQLGPGELFF. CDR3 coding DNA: TGTGCCAGCAGCCAATTGGGCCCGGGGGAGCTGTTTTTT.

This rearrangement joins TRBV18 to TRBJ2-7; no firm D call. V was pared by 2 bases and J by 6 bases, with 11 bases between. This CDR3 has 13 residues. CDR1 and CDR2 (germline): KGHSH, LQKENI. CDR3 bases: TGTGCCAGCTCACCATCTTATGCAGGCGAGCAGTACTTC. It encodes CASSPSYAGEQYF.

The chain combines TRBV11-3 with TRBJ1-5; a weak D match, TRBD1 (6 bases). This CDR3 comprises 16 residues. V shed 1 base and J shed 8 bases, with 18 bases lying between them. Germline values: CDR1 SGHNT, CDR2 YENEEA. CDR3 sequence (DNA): TGTGCCAGCAGCTTAGGCGGACAGCTAACGAGAAAGCCCCAGCATTTT. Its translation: CASSLGGQLTRKPQHF.